A selection of T cell receptor beta chains follows, all from one sample in a study of cytomegalovirus exposure and HLA in healthy donors. Profiling relied on immunoSEQ multiplex PCR, and the TCRdb table lists in-frame clones only, not all of them. The sample holds fewer than 65,000 clones, 65% to 85% seen once. The source material was PBMCs. These receptors were obtained from a man in his thirties or forties in good health and CMV-seronegative. The CDR3 runs from the conserved cysteine through the conserved F or W. D genes are given only for firm matches. Only part of the rows carry a size: once, few, many, or a class if the clone is expanded.

clone_size: .
v_call: TRBV27
j_call: TRBJ1-5
d_call: .
cdr3_length: 16
cdr3_aa: CASSSYGSSSNQPQHF
cdr3_nt: TGTGCCAGCAGTTCCTACGGGTCTTCTAGCAATCAGCCCCAGCATTTT

clone_size: .
v_call: TRBV5-6
j_call: TRBJ1-2
d_call: TRBD1
cdr3_length: 18
cdr3_aa: CASIVRRRRTGGNYGYTF
cdr3_nt: TGTGCCAGCATAGTTCGACGGCGGAGGACAGGAGGAAACTATGGCTACACCTTC

clone_size: .
v_call: TRBV7-6
j_call: TRBJ1-1
d_call: .
cdr3_length: 14
cdr3_aa: CASSFPGVGTEAFF
cdr3_nt: TGTGCCAGCAGCTTTCCAGGGGTGGGCACTGAAGCTTTCTTT

clone_size: .
v_call: TRBV29-1
j_call: TRBJ2-5
d_call: TRBD1
cdr3_length: 12
cdr3_aa: CSVDRDQETQYF
cdr3_nt: TGCAGCGTAGACAGGGACCAAGAGACCCAGTACTTC

clone_size: .
v_call: TRBV25-1
j_call: TRBJ1-5
d_call: .
cdr3_length: 15
cdr3_aa: CASSELGGEDQPQHF
cdr3_nt: TGTGCCAGCAGTGAATTAGGCGGGGAGGATCAGCCCCAGCATTTT

clone_size: .
v_call: TRBV10-1
j_call: TRBJ2-7
d_call: .
cdr3_length: 16
cdr3_aa: CAIDYERAPSSYEQYF
cdr3_nt: TGCGCCATCGATTATGAGCGGGCTCCCTCCTCCTACGAGCAGTACTTC

clone_size: once
v_call: TRBV7-9
j_call: TRBJ1-2
d_call: TRBD1
cdr3_length: 14
cdr3_aa: CASSVDRGGFFYTF
cdr3_nt: TGTGCCAGCAGCGTTGACAGGGGGGGATTTTTCTACACCTTC

clone_size: .
v_call: TRBV5-6
j_call: TRBJ2-3
d_call: TRBD2
cdr3_length: 17
cdr3_aa: CASSFGAGTSVTDTQYF
cdr3_nt: TGTGCCAGCAGCTTTGGGGCCGGGACTAGCGTAACAGATACGCAGTATTTT

clone_size: .
v_call: TRBV5-6
j_call: TRBJ2-1
d_call: TRBD1
cdr3_length: 17
cdr3_aa: CASGSRTGLFHYNEQFF
cdr3_nt: TGTGCCAGCGGGTCCCGGACAGGGCTCTTCCACTACAATGAGCAGTTCTTC

clone_size: once
v_call: TRBV19
j_call: TRBJ1-5
d_call: .
cdr3_length: 14
cdr3_aa: CASSLHGSNQPQHF
cdr3_nt: TGTGCCAGTAGTCTACACGGGAGCAATCAGCCCCAGCATTTT

clone_size: .
v_call: TRBV7-2
j_call: TRBJ1-3
d_call: TRBD1
cdr3_length: 15
cdr3_aa: CASRPTGTSGNTIYF
cdr3_nt: TGTGCCAGCAGACCGACAGGGACTTCTGGAAACACCATATATTTT

clone_size: .
v_call: TRBV30
j_call: TRBJ2-7
d_call: TRBD1
cdr3_length: 15
cdr3_aa: CAWSVRGQGKGEQYF
cdr3_nt: TGTGCCTGGAGTGTACGCGGACAGGGAAAAGGCGAGCAGTACTTC

clone_size: .
v_call: TRBV2
j_call: TRBJ1-1
d_call: TRBD1
cdr3_length: 15
cdr3_aa: CASIRSGQGGAEAFF
cdr3_nt: TGTGCCAGCATCCGCTCGGGACAGGGCGGCGCTGAAGCTTTCTTT

clone_size: .
v_call: TRBV2
j_call: TRBJ2-7
d_call: .
cdr3_length: 18
cdr3_aa: CASSEVEFVGIKSYEQYF
cdr3_nt: TGTGCCAGCAGTGAAGTCGAATTTGTGGGCATAAAGTCCTACGAGCAGTACTTC

clone_size: .
v_call: TRBV30
j_call: TRBJ2-3
d_call: TRBD1
cdr3_length: 13
cdr3_aa: CASGGYSTDTQYF
cdr3_nt: TGTGCCTCAGGGGGTTATAGCACAGATACGCAGTATTTT

clone_size: .
v_call: TRBV7-2
j_call: TRBJ1-1
d_call: TRBD1
cdr3_length: 17
cdr3_aa: CASSWRTGGGLNTEAFF
cdr3_nt: TGTGCCAGCAGCTGGCGGACAGGGGGCGGATTGAACACTGAAGCTTTCTTT

clone_size: .
v_call: TRBV2
j_call: TRBJ2-7
d_call: .
cdr3_length: 13
cdr3_aa: CASRQGSYYEQYF
cdr3_nt: TGTGCCAGCAGGCAGGGCTCGTACTACGAGCAGTACTTC

clone_size: .
v_call: TRBV28
j_call: TRBJ1-6
d_call: .
cdr3_length: 15
cdr3_aa: CASKREKQQYSPLHF
cdr3_nt: TGTGCCAGCAAGAGGGAAAAACAACAATATTCACCCCTCCACTTT

clone_size: .
v_call: TRBV19
j_call: TRBJ2-7
d_call: .
cdr3_length: 13
cdr3_aa: CASSPPYSYEQYF
cdr3_nt: TGTGCCAGTTCCCCCCCTTATTCCTACGAGCAGTACTTC

clone_size: .
v_call: TRBV30
j_call: TRBJ2-7
d_call: TRBD1
cdr3_length: 13
cdr3_aa: CASAGGQGSEQYF
cdr3_nt: TGTGCCTCAGCAGGGGGACAGGGGTCCGAGCAGTACTTC

clone_size: .
v_call: TRBV30
j_call: TRBJ1-3
d_call: .
cdr3_length: 15
cdr3_aa: CAWAPPDIAGNTIYF
cdr3_nt: TGTGCCTGGGCCCCCCCGGACATCGCAGGAAACACCATATATTTT

clone_size: .
v_call: TRBV5-4
j_call: TRBJ2-1
d_call: .
cdr3_length: 17
cdr3_aa: CASSSPVGPRVLNEQFF
cdr3_nt: TGTGCCAGCAGCTCACCAGTGGGGCCTAGGGTGTTGAATGAGCAGTTCTTC

clone_size: .
v_call: TRBV4-1
j_call: TRBJ2-3
d_call: TRBD1
cdr3_length: 17
cdr3_aa: CASSHNVPGQGTDTQYF
cdr3_nt: TGCGCCAGCAGCCATAACGTACCGGGACAGGGCACAGATACGCAGTATTTT

clone_size: .
v_call: TRBV7-2
j_call: TRBJ1-2
d_call: TRBD1
cdr3_length: 16
cdr3_aa: CASSLALIGGPYGYTF
cdr3_nt: TGTGCCAGCAGCTTAGCGCTAATAGGGGGCCCCTATGGCTACACCTTC

clone_size: .
v_call: TRBV27
j_call: TRBJ2-3
d_call: TRBD1
cdr3_length: 15
cdr3_aa: CASTDRGLRTDTQYF
cdr3_nt: TGTGCCAGCACTGACAGGGGGCTACGCACAGATACGCAGTATTTT

clone_size: .
v_call: TRBV7-2
j_call: TRBJ2-7
d_call: TRBD1
cdr3_length: 14
cdr3_aa: CASSPGTGGAEQYF
cdr3_nt: TGTGCCAGCAGCCCCGGGACAGGGGGCGCCGAGCAGTACTTC

clone_size: .
v_call: TRBV6-5
j_call: TRBJ1-5
d_call: TRBD1
cdr3_length: 13
cdr3_aa: CASSKRTGPPQHF
cdr3_nt: TGTGCCAGCAGCAAGCGGACAGGTCCGCCCCAGCATTTT

clone_size: .
v_call: TRBV11-2
j_call: TRBJ2-1
d_call: TRBD2
cdr3_length: 14
cdr3_aa: CASSLGVAGDEQFF
cdr3_nt: TGTGCCAGCAGCTTAGGAGTAGCGGGAGATGAGCAGTTCTTC

clone_size: .
v_call: TRBV7-7
j_call: TRBJ2-2
d_call: TRBD2
cdr3_length: 20
cdr3_aa: CASSFTLLRGTSRNTGELFF
cdr3_nt: TGTGCTAGCAGCTTTACCCTCCTTAGGGGGACTAGTAGGAACACCGGGGAGCTGTTTTTT

clone_size: .
v_call: TRBV6-4
j_call: TRBJ2-1
d_call: .
cdr3_length: 13
cdr3_aa: CASSDSGVDEQFF
cdr3_nt: TGTGCCAGCAGTGACTCAGGGGTGGATGAGCAGTTCTTC

clone_size: .
v_call: TRBV5-1
j_call: TRBJ2-3
d_call: TRBD2
cdr3_length: 19
cdr3_aa: CASSLPRRGGLESTDTQYF
cdr3_nt: TGCGCCAGCAGCTTGCCTCGTCGGGGGGGCCTTGAGAGCACAGATACGCAGTATTTT

clone_size: .
v_call: TRBV11-3
j_call: TRBJ2-7
d_call: .
cdr3_length: 14
cdr3_aa: CASSLTGATTEQYF
cdr3_nt: TGTGCCAGCAGCCTCACGGGTGCCACTACCGAGCAGTACTTC

clone_size: .
v_call: TRBV19
j_call: TRBJ1-3
d_call: .
cdr3_length: 13
cdr3_aa: CASSRNSGNTIYF
cdr3_nt: TGTGCCAGTAGCAGAAACTCTGGAAACACCATATATTTT

clone_size: .
v_call: TRBV20-1
j_call: TRBJ1-1
d_call: .
cdr3_length: 10
cdr3_aa: CSASRRGAFF
cdr3_nt: TGCAGTGCTAGCCGACGGGGAGCTTTCTTT

clone_size: .
v_call: TRBV11-3
j_call: TRBJ2-7
d_call: TRBD1
cdr3_length: 15
cdr3_aa: CASSLAGQGIYEQYF
cdr3_nt: TGTGCCAGCAGCTTAGCGGGACAGGGGATCTACGAGCAGTACTTC

clone_size: .
v_call: TRBV4-2
j_call: TRBJ2-1
d_call: TRBD1
cdr3_length: 14
cdr3_aa: CASSRGTGNNEQFF
cdr3_nt: TGTGCCAGCAGCCGAGGGACAGGCAACAATGAGCAGTTCTTC

clone_size: .
v_call: TRBV19
j_call: TRBJ2-2
d_call: .
cdr3_length: 17
cdr3_aa: CASSLELDSANTGELFF
cdr3_nt: TGTGCCAGTAGTCTAGAGTTAGACAGCGCGAACACCGGGGAGCTGTTTTTT

clone_size: .
v_call: TRBV19
j_call: TRBJ2-7
d_call: TRBD1
cdr3_length: 14
cdr3_aa: CASSNLGQFYEQYF
cdr3_nt: TGTGCCAGTAGTAACTTGGGACAGTTCTACGAGCAGTACTTC

clone_size: .
v_call: TRBV7-9
j_call: TRBJ1-4
d_call: .
cdr3_length: 14
cdr3_aa: CASSLVGAPEKLFF
cdr3_nt: TGTGCCAGCAGCTTAGTGGGGGCGCCTGAAAAACTGTTTTTT

clone_size: .
v_call: TRBV18
j_call: TRBJ2-4
d_call: TRBD1
cdr3_length: 14
cdr3_aa: CASSPRQGMDIQYF
cdr3_nt: TGTGCCAGCTCCCCACGACAGGGGATGGACATTCAGTACTTC